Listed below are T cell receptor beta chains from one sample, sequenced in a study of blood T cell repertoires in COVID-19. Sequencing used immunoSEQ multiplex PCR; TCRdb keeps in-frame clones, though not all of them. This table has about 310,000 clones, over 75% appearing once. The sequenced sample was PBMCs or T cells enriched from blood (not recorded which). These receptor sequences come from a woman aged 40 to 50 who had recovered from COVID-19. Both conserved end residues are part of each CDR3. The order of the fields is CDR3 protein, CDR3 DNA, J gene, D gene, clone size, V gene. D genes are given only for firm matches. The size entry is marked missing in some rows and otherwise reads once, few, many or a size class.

CDR3 protein: CASSLGLAGGWNTGELFF
CDR3 DNA: TGTGCCAGCAGCTTAGGTCTAGCGGGAGGGTGGAACACCGGGGAGCTGTTTTTT
J gene: TRBJ2-2
D gene: TRBD2
clone size: NA
V gene: TRBV7-2

CDR3 protein: CASSETGGRRGYTF
CDR3 DNA: TGTGCCAGCAGTGAAACAGGGGGTAGGAGGGGCTACACCTTC
J gene: TRBJ1-2
D gene: TRBD1
clone size: NA
V gene: TRBV2

CDR3 protein: CASQGSGVNSPLHF
CDR3 DNA: TGTGCCAGTCAAGGATCAGGGGTGAATTCACCCCTCCACTTT
J gene: TRBJ1-6
D gene: NA
clone size: NA
V gene: TRBV19

CDR3 protein: CASSTPGGRSEKLFF
CDR3 DNA: TGTGCCAGCAGTACACCAGGGGGCCGATCGGAAAAACTGTTTTTT
J gene: TRBJ1-4
D gene: TRBD1
clone size: NA
V gene: TRBV28

CDR3 protein: CASSLDGTRLGEQYF
CDR3 DNA: TGTGCCAGCAGCTTAGACGGGACACGCTTGGGCGAGCAGTACTTC
J gene: TRBJ2-7
D gene: NA
clone size: NA
V gene: TRBV7-9

CDR3 protein: CASSQSSSGFNEQFF
CDR3 DNA: TGCGCCAGCAGTCAATCGTCTAGCGGATTCAATGAGCAGTTCTTC
J gene: TRBJ2-1
D gene: TRBD2
clone size: NA
V gene: TRBV23-1

CDR3 protein: CASRQGGADTQYF
CDR3 DNA: TGTGCCAGCAGGCAAGGGGGGGCAGATACGCAGTATTTT
J gene: TRBJ2-3
D gene: NA
clone size: NA
V gene: TRBV25-1

CDR3 protein: CASSLEGERETQYF
CDR3 DNA: TGTGCCAGCAGTTTAGAGGGAGAACGGGAGACCCAGTACTTC
J gene: TRBJ2-5
D gene: NA
clone size: NA
V gene: TRBV27

CDR3 protein: CASSPGGDYPSYEQYF
CDR3 DNA: TGTGCCAGCAGCCCTGGGGGGGACTACCCCTCCTACGAGCAGTACTTC
J gene: TRBJ2-7
D gene: TRBD2
clone size: NA
V gene: TRBV9

CDR3 protein: CASSQAGTGDNEQFF
CDR3 DNA: TGTGCCAGCAGCCAAGCCGGGACAGGGGACAATGAGCAGTTCTTC
J gene: TRBJ2-1
D gene: TRBD1
clone size: NA
V gene: TRBV3-1/TRBV3-2

CDR3 protein: CASSAASGAYNEQFF
CDR3 DNA: TGTGCCAGCAGTGCCGCTAGCGGAGCCTACAATGAGCAGTTCTTC
J gene: TRBJ2-1
D gene: TRBD2
clone size: NA
V gene: TRBV2

CDR3 protein: CASSHLRGANTGELFF
CDR3 DNA: TGTGCCAGCAGCCATCTCCGGGGAGCGAACACCGGGGAGCTGTTTTTT
J gene: TRBJ2-2
D gene: NA
clone size: NA
V gene: TRBV14

CDR3 protein: CASSNQKNNEQFF
CDR3 DNA: TGTGCCAGTAGTAATCAGAAGAACAATGAGCAGTTCTTC
J gene: TRBJ2-1
D gene: NA
clone size: NA
V gene: TRBV19

CDR3 protein: CATSLGLGGVDEQFF
CDR3 DNA: TGTGCCACCAGCCTGGGACTAGGAGGAGTCGATGAGCAGTTCTTC
J gene: TRBJ2-1
D gene: TRBD2
clone size: NA
V gene: TRBV15

CDR3 protein: CASSMGTGEVHEQYF
CDR3 DNA: TGTGCCAGTAGTATGGGGACAGGGGAAGTGCACGAGCAGTACTTC
J gene: TRBJ2-7
D gene: TRBD1
clone size: NA
V gene: TRBV19

CDR3 protein: CSVFGVRNDYGYTF
CDR3 DNA: TGCAGTGTCTTCGGGGTCCGAAACGACTATGGCTACACCTTC
J gene: TRBJ1-2
D gene: NA
clone size: NA
V gene: TRBV29-1

CDR3 protein: CASSLEARVGTEAFF
CDR3 DNA: TGTGCCAGCAGCTTAGAGGCCAGGGTGGGCACTGAAGCTTTCTTT
J gene: TRBJ1-1
D gene: NA
clone size: NA
V gene: TRBV11-2

CDR3 protein: CASSFRGGEKTQYF
CDR3 DNA: TGTGCCAGCAGCTTTAGGGGGGGAGAGAAGACCCAGTACTTC
J gene: TRBJ2-5
D gene: NA
clone size: NA
V gene: TRBV7-2

CDR3 protein: CAISRQGPSGNTIYF
CDR3 DNA: TGTGCCATCAGTCGACAGGGGCCCTCTGGAAACACCATATATTTT
J gene: TRBJ1-3
D gene: TRBD1
clone size: once
V gene: TRBV10-3

CDR3 protein: CASSIWSTNEKLFF
CDR3 DNA: TGTGCCAGTAGTATCTGGAGTACTAATGAAAAACTGTTTTTT
J gene: TRBJ1-4
D gene: NA
clone size: NA
V gene: TRBV19

CDR3 protein: CASSEVGRGHYEQYF
CDR3 DNA: TGTGCCAGCAGTGAAGTGGGCAGGGGCCACTACGAGCAGTACTTC
J gene: TRBJ2-7
D gene: NA
clone size: NA
V gene: TRBV6-1

CDR3 protein: CASSSLGGLNTEAFF
CDR3 DNA: TGTGCCAGCAGCTCCCTGGGGGGACTGAACACTGAAGCTTTCTTT
J gene: TRBJ1-1
D gene: NA
clone size: NA
V gene: TRBV7-2

CDR3 protein: CASSLGTEKLFF
CDR3 DNA: TGTGCCAGCAGCTTAGGGACAGAAAAACTGTTTTTT
J gene: TRBJ1-4
D gene: NA
clone size: NA
V gene: TRBV7-9

CDR3 protein: CASGLTSGGARGTGELFF
CDR3 DNA: TGTGCTAGTGGTTTGACTAGCGGGGGGGCAAGGGGCACCGGGGAGCTGTTTTTT
J gene: TRBJ2-2
D gene: TRBD2
clone size: NA
V gene: TRBV12-5

CDR3 protein: CATSRGGQFYGYTF
CDR3 DNA: TGTGCCACCAGCAGAGGAGGACAGTTCTATGGCTACACCTTC
J gene: TRBJ1-2
D gene: NA
clone size: NA
V gene: TRBV15

CDR3 protein: CASSLFQGAGYEQYF
CDR3 DNA: TGTGCCAGCAGTCTGTTCCAGGGGGCTGGCTACGAGCAGTACTTC
J gene: TRBJ2-7
D gene: TRBD1
clone size: once
V gene: TRBV27

CDR3 protein: CASSLGRSYEQYF
CDR3 DNA: TGTGCCAGCAGTTTAGGGAGATCCTACGAGCAGTACTTC
J gene: TRBJ2-7
D gene: NA
clone size: NA
V gene: TRBV12-3/TRBV12-4

CDR3 protein: CASARNTEAFF
CDR3 DNA: TGTGCCAGTGCTAGGAACACTGAAGCTTTCTTT
J gene: TRBJ1-1
D gene: NA
clone size: NA
V gene: TRBV19

CDR3 protein: CASKPGEGTTINEQFF
CDR3 DNA: TGTGCCAGTAAGCCAGGGGAGGGGACGACAATCAATGAGCAGTTCTTC
J gene: TRBJ2-1
D gene: NA
clone size: NA
V gene: TRBV19

CDR3 protein: CASSAPGQGEGYTF
CDR3 DNA: TGTGCCAGCAGCGCTCCGGGACAGGGTGAGGGCTACACCTTC
J gene: TRBJ1-2
D gene: NA
clone size: NA
V gene: TRBV21-1

CDR3 protein: CASSVRGASGNTIYF
CDR3 DNA: TGTGCCAGCAGTGTGCGGGGGGCCTCTGGAAACACCATATATTTT
J gene: TRBJ1-3
D gene: NA
clone size: NA
V gene: TRBV2

CDR3 protein: CASSGTSGSMSSYNEQFF
CDR3 DNA: TGTGCCAGCAGTGGGACTAGCGGGAGCATGAGCTCCTACAATGAGCAGTTCTTC
J gene: TRBJ2-1
D gene: TRBD2
clone size: NA
V gene: TRBV2

CDR3 protein: CASSLMGGTKNIQYF
CDR3 DNA: TGTGCCAGCAGCTTGATGGGGGGAACCAAAAACATTCAGTACTTC
J gene: TRBJ2-4
D gene: NA
clone size: NA
V gene: TRBV7-8

CDR3 protein: CASSLGLGAKYGYTF
CDR3 DNA: TGTGCCAGCAGCTTAGGGCTGGGGGCGAAGTATGGCTACACCTTC
J gene: TRBJ1-2
D gene: NA
clone size: NA
V gene: TRBV7-2

CDR3 protein: CASSHQRLARTDTQYF
CDR3 DNA: TGTGCCAGCAGCCACCAGCGGCTAGCTAGGACAGATACGCAGTATTTT
J gene: TRBJ2-3
D gene: NA
clone size: NA
V gene: TRBV7-8

CDR3 protein: CASSSIQGDTQYF
CDR3 DNA: TGTGCCAGCAGCTCAATACAGGGTGATACGCAGTATTTT
J gene: TRBJ2-3
D gene: NA
clone size: NA
V gene: TRBV11-3

CDR3 protein: CASSPRAQQFF
CDR3 DNA: TGTGCCAGCAGTCCACGCGCCCAGCAGTTCTTC
J gene: TRBJ2-1
D gene: NA
clone size: once
V gene: TRBV28

CDR3 protein: CASRAADSTDTQYF
CDR3 DNA: TGTGCCAGCCGCGCAGCGGACAGCACAGATACGCAGTATTTT
J gene: TRBJ2-3
D gene: NA
clone size: once
V gene: TRBV6-5

CDR3 protein: CASSSRRLVDGEQYF
CDR3 DNA: TGTGCCAGCAGTTCAAGGAGACTAGTCGATGGGGAGCAGTACTTC
J gene: TRBJ2-7
D gene: NA
clone size: NA
V gene: TRBV6-5

CDR3 protein: CASSLFPRAEKLFF
CDR3 DNA: TGTGCCAGCAGCTTATTCCCGCGAGCTGAAAAACTGTTTTTT
J gene: TRBJ1-4
D gene: NA
clone size: once
V gene: TRBV7-6

CDR3 protein: CASSIEDRITDTQYF
CDR3 DNA: TGTGCCAGTAGTATTGAGGACAGGATCACAGATACGCAGTATTTT
J gene: TRBJ2-3
D gene: TRBD1
clone size: NA
V gene: TRBV19

CDR3 protein: CASSLSVALNTEAFF
CDR3 DNA: TGTGCCAGCAGTTTATCGGTTGCGTTGAACACTGAAGCTTTCTTT
J gene: TRBJ1-1
D gene: NA
clone size: NA
V gene: TRBV27